These T cell receptor beta chains were read from a single sample in a study of early T cells in non-severe SARS-CoV-2 infection. TCRdb re-derived calls from the 5' RACE reads in MiXCR, one entry per CDR3 protein. This sample has tens of thousands of distinct CDR3 sequences, with under 15% found just once. Source material: whole blood. These TCRs come from an adult who was a healthcare worker with PCR-confirmed SARS-CoV-2 infection or an uninfected control (not recorded which). The CDR3 runs from the conserved cysteine through the conserved F or W. D genes are given only for firm matches. The size entry is marked missing in some rows and otherwise reads once, few, many or a size class.

d_call: -
j_call: TRBJ1-4
v_call: TRBV18
clone_size: many
cdr3_nt: TGTGCCAGCTCACCAGAGTTGAATGAAAAACTGTTTTTT
cdr3_aa: CASSPELNEKLFF

d_call: -
j_call: TRBJ2-7
v_call: TRBV20-1
clone_size: many
cdr3_nt: TGCAGTGCTAGCTTCAGGGCCGAGCAGTACTTC
cdr3_aa: CSASFRAEQYF

d_call: TRBD2
j_call: TRBJ2-7
v_call: TRBV7-9
clone_size: -
cdr3_nt: TGTGCCAGCAGCTTGACTAGCGGGGGTAGAGGCGAGCAGTACTTC
cdr3_aa: CASSLTSGGRGEQYF

d_call: -
j_call: TRBJ2-7
v_call: TRBV4-3
clone_size: few
cdr3_nt: TGCGCCAGCAGCCAAAGTATCTCCTACGAGCAGTACTTC
cdr3_aa: CASSQSISYEQYF

d_call: -
j_call: TRBJ1-1
v_call: TRBV6-5
clone_size: many
cdr3_nt: TGTGCCAGCAGCCCGGGACCCCGAGGGGCTGAAGCTTTCTTT
cdr3_aa: CASSPGPRGAEAFF

d_call: TRBD1
j_call: TRBJ2-7
v_call: TRBV20-1
clone_size: few
cdr3_nt: TGCAGTGCTGATCCGGGACAGGGGTTGCTCGAGCAGTACTTC
cdr3_aa: CSADPGQGLLEQYF

d_call: TRBD1
j_call: TRBJ2-3
v_call: TRBV28
clone_size: -
cdr3_nt: TGTGCCAGCAGCGAGCCCGGGACAGAACTGTTCACAGATACGCAGTATTTT
cdr3_aa: CASSEPGTELFTDTQYF

d_call: -
j_call: TRBJ2-7
v_call: TRBV6-2/TRBV6-3
clone_size: many
cdr3_nt: TGTGCCAGCAGCCACGGTTCAGCGGATATCTACGAGCAGTACTTC
cdr3_aa: CASSHGSADIYEQYF

d_call: -
j_call: TRBJ2-1
v_call: TRBV29-1
clone_size: -
cdr3_nt: TGCAGCGCCCAGCGGCTCGACCTCCTCAATGAGCAGTTCTTC
cdr3_aa: CSAQRLDLLNEQFF

d_call: -
j_call: TRBJ2-1
v_call: TRBV5-5
clone_size: many
cdr3_nt: TGTGCCAGCAGCACGTTGACGGGGTACAATGAGCAGTTCTTC
cdr3_aa: CASSTLTGYNEQFF

d_call: -
j_call: TRBJ1-5
v_call: TRBV27
clone_size: many
cdr3_nt: TGTGCCAGCAGTTTTTCTCCCCCGGTGGACAATCAGCCCCAGCATTTT
cdr3_aa: CASSFSPPVDNQPQHF

d_call: -
j_call: TRBJ2-5
v_call: TRBV12-3/TRBV12-4
clone_size: many
cdr3_nt: TGTGCCAGCAGCAAAAGGCCCCAAGAGACCCAGTACTTC
cdr3_aa: CASSKRPQETQYF

d_call: TRBD1
j_call: TRBJ1-2
v_call: TRBV12-3/TRBV12-4
clone_size: many
cdr3_nt: TGTGCCAGCAGTTTCACAACTACCCTACAGGGGACCGGCCCAAATGGCTACACCTTC
cdr3_aa: CASSFTTTLQGTGPNGYTF

d_call: -
j_call: TRBJ1-4
v_call: TRBV20-1
clone_size: many
cdr3_nt: TGCAGTGCTAGAGGAAAGCCAGCAACTAATGAAAAACTGTTTTTT
cdr3_aa: CSARGKPATNEKLFF

d_call: TRBD2
j_call: TRBJ2-6
v_call: TRBV28
clone_size: many
cdr3_nt: TGTGCCAGCAGTCAGACTAGCGGACTTTTCTCTGGGGCCAACGTCCTGACTTTC
cdr3_aa: CASSQTSGLFSGANVLTF

d_call: TRBD2
j_call: TRBJ2-1
v_call: TRBV20-1
clone_size: many
cdr3_nt: TGCAGTGCTAGCTACGGACTAGCTGCCAATGAGCAGTTCTTC
cdr3_aa: CSASYGLAANEQFF